Detailed here is one T cell receptor beta chain. Its antigen is not identified. This sample was taken from a study of T cell responses to AZD1222 COVID-19 vaccine. Study results and caveats: The number of AZD1222 recipients seropositive at baseline was only 5 to 7.

The CDR3 is made up of 15 amino acids. Per the germline V gene, CDR1 is LNHDA and CDR2 is SQIVND (reference sequence). The V segment lost 4 bases and the J segment 3 bases; nucleotides outside the gene matches: 7. Assay: immunoSEQ multiplex PCR; the TCRdb copy retains only in-frame clones and omits some. The table shows 75,000 to 80,000 clones, with 60% to 85% occurring only once. The sequence derives from an adult who received the MenACWY meningococcal vaccine as a control. Sequencing was performed on peripheral blood, taken 28 days after the second dose of the MenACWY control vaccine. This chain links TRBV19 with TRBJ2-3; 7 bases match TRBD2. CDR3 nucleotide sequence: TGTGCCAGTAGTACCGCGGGGGTTCTAACAGATACGCAGTATTTT. Translated: CASSTAGVLTDTQYF.